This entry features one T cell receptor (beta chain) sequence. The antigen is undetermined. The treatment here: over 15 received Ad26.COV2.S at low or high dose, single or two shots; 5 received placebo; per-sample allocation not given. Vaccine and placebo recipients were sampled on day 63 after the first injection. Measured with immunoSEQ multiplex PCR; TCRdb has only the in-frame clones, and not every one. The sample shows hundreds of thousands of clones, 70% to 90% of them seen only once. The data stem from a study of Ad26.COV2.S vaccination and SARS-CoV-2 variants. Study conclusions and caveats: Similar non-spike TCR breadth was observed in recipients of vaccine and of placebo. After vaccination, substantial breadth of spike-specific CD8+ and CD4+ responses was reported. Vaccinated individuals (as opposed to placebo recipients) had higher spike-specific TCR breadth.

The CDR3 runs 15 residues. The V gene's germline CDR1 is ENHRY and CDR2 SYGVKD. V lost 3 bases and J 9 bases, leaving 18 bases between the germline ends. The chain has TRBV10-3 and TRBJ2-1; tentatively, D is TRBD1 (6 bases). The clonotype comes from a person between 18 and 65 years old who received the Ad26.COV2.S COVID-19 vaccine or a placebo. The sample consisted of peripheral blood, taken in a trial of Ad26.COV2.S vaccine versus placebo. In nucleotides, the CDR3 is TGTGCCATCAGTGACCCGACAGGACCCGAGGGTGAGCAGTTCTTC. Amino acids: CAISDPTGPEGEQFF.